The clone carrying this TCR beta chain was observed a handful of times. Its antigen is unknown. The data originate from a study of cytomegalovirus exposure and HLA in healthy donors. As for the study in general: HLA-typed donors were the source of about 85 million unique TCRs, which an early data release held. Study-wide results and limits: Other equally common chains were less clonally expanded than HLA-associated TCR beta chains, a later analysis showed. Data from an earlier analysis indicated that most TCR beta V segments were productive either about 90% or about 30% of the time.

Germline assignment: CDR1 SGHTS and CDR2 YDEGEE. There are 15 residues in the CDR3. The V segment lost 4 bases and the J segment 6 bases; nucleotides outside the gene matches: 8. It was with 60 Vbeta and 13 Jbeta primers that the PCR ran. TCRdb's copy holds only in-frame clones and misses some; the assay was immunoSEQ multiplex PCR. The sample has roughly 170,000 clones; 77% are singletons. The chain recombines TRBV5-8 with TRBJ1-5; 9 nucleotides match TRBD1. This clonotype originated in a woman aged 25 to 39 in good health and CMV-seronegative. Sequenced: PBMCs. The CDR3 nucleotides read TGTGCCAGCAGCCCCCGGACAGGGGAAGGTCAGCCCCAGCATTTT. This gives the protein CASSPRTGEGQPQHF.